This section outlines one T cell receptor beta chain sequence together with its context. The target antigen is unknown. The data derive from a study of vaccination effects on CD4 cells after COVID-19. Study-level information: The median interval between the second dose and post-vaccine sampling was 72 days. Study-wide findings and caveats: In the late period after vaccination, infection- and vaccine-induced clones contracted markedly.

Before sequencing, viral peptide pools were used by the ViraFEST assay to expand antigen-specific CD4+ T cells. Once cultured for approximately eleven days, the cells underwent separation to obtain CD4+ T cells. Participants each got two BNT162b2 or mRNA-1273 vaccine doses. Days 3 and 7 saw half the medium replaced with IL-2 medium. The table came from immunoSEQ multiplex PCR; TCRdb's copy has only in-frame clones and leaves some out. The sample lists roughly 30,000 clones; 65% to 80% were seen once. The CDR3 runs to 14 residues. V shed 4 bases and J 4 bases; nucleotides not matched to a gene: 3. The germline V gene encodes CDR1 SGHRS and CDR2 YFSETQ.

This TCR was recovered from a human donor who received a COVID-19 vaccine. The sequencing used CD4+ T cells from PBMCs cultured with HCoV-NL63 spike peptides, collected after COVID-19 vaccination. The chain has TRBV5-1 and TRBJ1-2; TRBD1 matches at 11 bases. CDR3 DNA: TGCGCCAGCAGCGACGGGACAGGGGGCTATGGCTACACCTTC. It codes for CASSDGTGGYGYTF.